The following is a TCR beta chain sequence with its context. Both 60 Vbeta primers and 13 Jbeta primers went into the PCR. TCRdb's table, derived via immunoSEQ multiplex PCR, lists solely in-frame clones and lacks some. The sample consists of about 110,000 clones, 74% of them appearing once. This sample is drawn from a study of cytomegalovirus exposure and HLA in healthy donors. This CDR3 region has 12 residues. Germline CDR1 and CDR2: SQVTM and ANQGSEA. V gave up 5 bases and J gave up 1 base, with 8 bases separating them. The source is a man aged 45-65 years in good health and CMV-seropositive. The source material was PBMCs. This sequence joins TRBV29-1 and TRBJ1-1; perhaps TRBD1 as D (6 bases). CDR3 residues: CSVPGQNTEAFF. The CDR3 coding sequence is TGCAGCGTTCCGGGACAGAACACTGAAGCTTTCTTT.